This entry lists 14 T cell receptor beta chains sequenced from one sample in a study of cytomegalovirus exposure and HLA in healthy donors. This PCR relied on a set of 60 Vbeta primers and 13 Jbeta primers. Clones were sequenced by immunoSEQ multiplex PCR, and TCRdb holds only the in-frame ones, with some missing. The table has fewer than 200,000 clones, around 78% seen once. The sequencing input was PBMCs. The receptors stem from a female donor in good health and CMV-seronegative.

As concerns this clone: One end of the junction does not line up with germline, which may come from a read error. Other DNA sequences within the sample encode an identical CDR3. This chain uses TRBV10-3 with TRBJ2-2; 8 nucleotides match TRBD2. The length of the CDR3 is 13 residues. Per the germline V gene, CDR1 is ENHRY and CDR2 is SYGVKD. CDR3 DNA: TGTGCCATCACAGCGGGAGTCGGCGGGGAGTTGTTTTTT. Translated, it gives CAITAGVGGELFF.

This chain connects TRBV12-5 to TRBJ2-7; 7 bases map to TRBD1. The CDR3 length is 15 residues. Germline V CDR1 and CDR2: LGHNT, FRNRAP. V was clipped by 1 base and J by 1 base; unmatched bases: 4. This CDR3 reads CASGLEGDSSYEQYF. CDR3 nucleotides: TGTGCTAGTGGTTTGGAAGGGGACAGTTCCTACGAGCAGTACTTC.

This CDR3 is CASRPAASVPYEQYF. Written as DNA, the CDR3 is TGTGCCAGCAGGCCGGCGGCTAGCGTACCCTACGAGCAGTACTTC. The chain combines TRBV5-5 with TRBJ2-7; perhaps TRBD2 as D (6 bases). The V end lost 5 bases, the J end lost 2 bases, and 17 bases lay between the germline ends. The CDR3 is 15 amino acids. Germline V gene data show CDR1 as SGHKS and CDR2 as YYEKEE (reference sequence).

This clone has more than one count but fewer than ten. This rearrangement joins TRBV5-1 to TRBJ2-7; 9 nucleotides line up with TRBD1. Germline loops: CDR1 SGHRS, CDR2 YFSETQ. V was clipped by 1 base and J by 3 bases; unmatched bases: 8. This CDR3 is built from 16 residues. CDR3 loop: CASSLPPGQGIYEQYF. In nucleotides, the CDR3 is TGCGCCAGCAGCTTGCCCCCGGGACAGGGAATCTACGAGCAGTACTTC.

The chain employs TRBV28 and TRBJ2-7; a weak D match, TRBD2 (6 bases). This CDR3 spans 16 amino acids. CDR1 is MDHEN and CDR2 is SYDVKM in the germline V gene. V shed 3 bases and J shed 4 bases, with 19 bases lying between them. The CDR3 sequence is CASSFHLASLEYEQYF. In DNA, the CDR3 is TGTGCCAGCAGTTTCCATCTAGCGAGCCTGGAATACGAGCAGTACTTC.

This rearrangement joins TRBV19 to TRBJ2-5; 7 bases fit TRBD2. Losses at the gene ends were 8 bases for V and 5 bases for J; bases not matched to a gene: 8. The CDR3 loop spans 13 amino acids. The germline gives CDR1 LNHDA, CDR2 SQIVND (reference sequence). CDR3 DNA sequence: TGTGCCAGTGGGGAGGGGCGGGGTGAGACCCAGTACTTC. This gives the protein CASGEGRGETQYF.

The V gene is TRBV6-5, the J gene TRBJ2-2; D is ambiguous. This CDR3 spans 13 amino acids. V was clipped by 5 bases and J by 6 bases, with 10 bases between them. Germline V gives CDR1 MNHEY, CDR2 SVGAGI. CDR3 nucleotides: TGTGCCAGCAGTGAAATAGTACCCGGGGAGCTGTTTTTT. It specifies CASSEIVPGELFF.

The V and J genes are TRBV9 and TRBJ1-3; D is uncertain. The CDR3 contains 11 residues. V lost 7 bases, J lost 3 bases, and 5 bases lay in between. CDR1 is SGDLS and CDR2 is YYNGEE in the germline V gene. The CDR3 sequence: CASAGGNTIYF. The CDR3 DNA follows: TGTGCCAGCGCCGGTGGAAACACCATATATTTT.

This clone was counted a single time. The chain joins TRBV28 to TRBJ1-1; D possibly corresponds to TRBD1 (5 bases). CDR1 is MDHEN, CDR2 SYDVKM, per germline. The V and J ends lost 4 bases and 2 bases respectively, with 8 bases between them. The CDR3 is 13 residues long. DNA of the CDR3: TGTGCCAGCAGTTCAGGGTTAAACACTGAAGCTTTCTTT. This codes for CASSSGLNTEAFF.

The J gene is TRBJ1-1, the V gene TRBV21-1; no DNA check was done on the table's D call, TRBD1. TRBV21-1 is a listed pseudogene. This CDR3 comprises 15 residues. CDR3 sequence reads: CASSADRGPYTEAFF. The CDR3 DNA is TGTGCCAGCAGCGCCGACAGGGGGCCTTACACTGAAGCTTTCTTT.

The chain joins TRBV11-2 to TRBJ1-2; TRBD1 matches 7 bases. The CDR3 runs 13 residues. V lost 3 bases and J lost 8; bases outside the gene matches: 6. Germline V gene sequence: CDR1 SGHAT, CDR2 FQNNGV. CDR3 nucleotide sequence: TGTGCCAGCAGCTTCCAGGTCAGGGGGGGCTACACCTTC. Protein sequence: CASSFQVRGGYTF.

The chain links TRBV9 to TRBJ2-7; 10 bases are shared with TRBD1. V was pared by 6 bases and J by 2 bases, with 8 bases of the junction left unmatched. CDR1 and CDR2 from the germline V gene are SGDLS and YYNGEE. CDR3 length: 15 amino acids. This CDR3 is CASTSGTGVPYEQYF. CDR3 in DNA: TGTGCCAGCACCTCTGGGACAGGGGTTCCCTACGAGCAGTACTTC.

This clone was seen once. The rearrangement links TRBV28 to TRBJ1-1; D not resolved. Germline-derived CDR1 and CDR2 are MDHEN and SYDVKM. This CDR3 contains 12 residues. V was cut by 8 bases and J by 9 bases, with 16 bases left in between. The CDR3 spells CASLRGRYQAFF. CDR3 coding DNA: TGTGCCAGCCTGCGCGGGAGGTATCAAGCTTTCTTT.

This clone was detected only a few times. The chain has TRBV7-7 and TRBJ2-1, with 8 bases matching TRBD2. V lost 5 bases, J lost 7 bases, and 10 bases stayed unmatched. The CDR3 contains 15 residues. The germline gives CDR1 SSHAT, CDR2 FNYEAQ (reference sequence). The CDR3 loop is CASSLGFSGKNEQFF. The CDR3 nucleotides read TGTGCCAGCAGCCTCGGGTTTAGCGGGAAGAATGAGCAGTTCTTC.